The 9 T cell receptor beta chains below come from one sample, sequenced in a study of blood T cell repertoires in COVID-19. Measured with immunoSEQ multiplex PCR; TCRdb has only the in-frame clones, and not every one. The sample consists of fewer than 350,000 clones, 75% to 95% of them appearing once. Sequenced sample: peripheral blood. These receptors all stem from a woman in her thirties with COVID-19, enrolled during active disease.

The chain links TRBV30 to TRBJ1-1, with TRBD1 matching 11 bases. This CDR3 has 14 amino acids. Trimming took 4 bases from V and 5 from J; bases not matched to a gene: 6. The germline V gene encodes CDR1 GTSNPN and CDR2 SVGIG (reference sequence). The CDR3 loop is CAWTRDRGRTEAFF. The CDR3 DNA reads as TGTGCCTGGACCCGGGACAGGGGGAGGACTGAAGCTTTCTTT.

The chain joins TRBV27 to TRBJ2-7; 7 nucleotides align to TRBD1. V gave up 5 bases and J gave up 7 bases; unmatched junction bases: 11. Germline lookup yields CDR1 MNHEY and CDR2 SMNVEV (reference sequence). The CDR3 is 14 amino acids. The CDR3 loop is CASSLRQGTGEQYF. The CDR3 DNA sequence: TGTGCCAGCAGTCTTAGACAGGGAACGGGAGAGCAGTACTTC.

This sequence joins TRBV10-1 and TRBJ2-7; TRBD2 aligns across 12 bases. The CDR3 is made up of 16 amino acids. Germline V gene lookup returns CDR1 WNHNN and CDR2 SYGVQD (reference sequence). V lost 5 bases and J lost 2; bases outside the gene matches: 7. Here the CDR3 reads CASSSPTSGGTYEQYF. The CDR3 bases are TGCGCCAGCAGTTCACCGACTAGCGGGGGTACCTACGAGCAGTACTTC.

This chain links TRBV9 with TRBJ2-2, with TRBD1 matching over 9 bases. Losses at the gene ends were 1 base for V and 4 bases for J; bases not matched to a gene: 5. This CDR3 has 16 amino acids. CDR1 and CDR2 from the germline V gene are SGDLS and YYNGEE. The CDR3 region has the DNA TGTGCCAGCAGCGTAAGACGGACAGGGGTCACCGGGGAGCTGTTTTTT. Protein sequence: CASSVRRTGVTGELFF. The whole variable domain, filled in from reference TRBV9 and TRBJ2-2, reads DSGVTQTPKHLITATGQRVTLRCSPRSGDLSVYWYQQSLDQGLQFLIQYYNGEERAKGNILERFSAQQFPDLHSELNLSSLELGDSALYFCASSVRRTGVTGELFFGEGSRLTVL.

This rearrangement joins TRBV12-3 or TRBV12-4 to TRBJ2-7, with 10 nucleotides matching TRBD2. V was pared by 7 bases and J by 2 bases, with 2 bases of the junction left unmatched. This CDR3 spans 13 amino acids. The CDR3 region has the DNA TGTGCCAGCACCACTAGCGGGACCTACGAGCAGTACTTC. It specifies CASTTSGTYEQYF.

This rearrangement joins TRBV9 to TRBJ1-2, with TRBD1 matching 8 bases. There are 14 residues in the CDR3. Germline V gene sequence: CDR1 SGDLS, CDR2 YYNGEE. The junction had 3 bases not matched to a gene; V was cut back by 3 bases and J by 2 bases. CDR3 DNA: TGTGCCAGCAGCGCTTGGACAGGGAACTATGGCTACACCTTC. Protein sequence: CASSAWTGNYGYTF.

V usage is TRBV19 and J usage is TRBJ2-5, with 7 bases lining up with TRBD1. This CDR3 region has 14 residues. V trimming: 6 bases; J trimming: 6 bases; junction bases outside the gene matches: 10. Germline CDR1 and CDR2: LNHDA and SQIVND (reference sequence). The CDR3 spells CASRQVGQDKTQYF. The DNA of the CDR3 is TGTGCCAGTAGACAGGTCGGACAGGACAAGACCCAGTACTTC.

This rearrangement joins TRBV28 to TRBJ1-2; 7 bases match TRBD1. Looked up from germline, CDR1 is MDHEN and CDR2 is SYDVKM. The CDR3 spans 15 residues. V lost 6 bases, J lost 4 bases, and 11 bases stayed unmatched. The CDR3 DNA sequence: TGTGCCAGCAGCTCACAGGGGATGCGGAGCTATGGCTACACCTTC. Translation gives CASSSQGMRSYGYTF.

The chain is built from TRBV7-9 and TRBJ2-7; D call uncertain. The CDR3 consists of 11 residues. Trimming left V 5 bases short and J 4 bases short, with 6 bases between. Germline lookup yields CDR1 SEHNR and CDR2 FQNEAQ (reference sequence). In DNA form, the CDR3 reads TGTGCCAGCAGCCCAGATTACGAGCAGTACTTC. Translation gives CASSPDYEQYF. Full variable domain (missing parts from reference TRBV7-9 and TRBJ2-7): DTGVSQNPRHKITKRGQNVTFRCDPISEHNRLYWYRQTLGQGPEFLTYFQNEAQLEKSRLLSDRFSAERPKGSFSTLEIQRTEQGDSAMYLCASSPDYEQYFGPGTRLTVT.